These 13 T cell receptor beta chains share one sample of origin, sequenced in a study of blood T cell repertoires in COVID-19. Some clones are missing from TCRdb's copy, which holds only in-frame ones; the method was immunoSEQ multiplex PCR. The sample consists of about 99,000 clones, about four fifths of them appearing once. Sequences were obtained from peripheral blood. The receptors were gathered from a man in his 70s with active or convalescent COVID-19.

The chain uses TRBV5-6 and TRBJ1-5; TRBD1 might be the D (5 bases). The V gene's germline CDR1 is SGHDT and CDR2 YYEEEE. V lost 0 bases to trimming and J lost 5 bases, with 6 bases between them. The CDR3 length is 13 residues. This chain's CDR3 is CASSLGQYQPQHF. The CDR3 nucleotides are TGTGCCAGCAGCTTGGGACAGTATCAGCCCCAGCATTTT.

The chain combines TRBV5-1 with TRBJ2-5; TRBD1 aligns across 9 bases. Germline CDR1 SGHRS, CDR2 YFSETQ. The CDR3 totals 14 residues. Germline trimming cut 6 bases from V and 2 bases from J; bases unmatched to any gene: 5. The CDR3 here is CASNPTGGQETQYF. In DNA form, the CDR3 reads TGCGCCAGCAACCCGACAGGGGGGCAAGAGACCCAGTACTTC. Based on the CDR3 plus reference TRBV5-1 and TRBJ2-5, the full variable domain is KAGVTQTPRYLIKTRGQQVTLSCSPISGHRSVSWYQQTPGQGLQFLFEYFSETQRNKGNFPGRFSGRQFSNSRSEMNVSTLELGDSALYLCASNPTGGQETQYFGPGTRLLVL.

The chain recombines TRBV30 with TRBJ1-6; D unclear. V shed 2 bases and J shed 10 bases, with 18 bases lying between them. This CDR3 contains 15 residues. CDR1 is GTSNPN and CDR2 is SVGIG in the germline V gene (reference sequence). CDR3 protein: CAWSSSGGRGSPLHF. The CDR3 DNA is TGTGCCTGGAGTAGTTCAGGCGGACGGGGATCACCCCTCCACTTT. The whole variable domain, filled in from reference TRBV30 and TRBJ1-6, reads SQTIHQWPATLVQPVGSPLSLECTVEGTSNPNLYWYRQAAGRGLQLLFYSVGIGQISSEVPQNLSASRPQDRQFILSSKKLLLSDSGFYLCAWSSSGGRGSPLHFGNGTRLTVT.

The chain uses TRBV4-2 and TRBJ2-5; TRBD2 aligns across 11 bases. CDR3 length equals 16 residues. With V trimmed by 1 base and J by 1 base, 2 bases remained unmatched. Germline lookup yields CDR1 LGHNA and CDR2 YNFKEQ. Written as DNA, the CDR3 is TGTGCCAGCAGCCAAGGCCTAGCGGGGGGCCAAGAGACCCAGTACTTC. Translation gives CASSQGLAGGQETQYF.

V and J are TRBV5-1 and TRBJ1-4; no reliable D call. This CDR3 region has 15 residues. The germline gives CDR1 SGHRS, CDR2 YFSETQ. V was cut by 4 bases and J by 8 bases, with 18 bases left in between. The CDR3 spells CASSRGATGLEKLFF. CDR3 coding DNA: TGCGCCAGCAGCCGCGGAGCGACGGGTTTAGAAAAACTGTTTTTT. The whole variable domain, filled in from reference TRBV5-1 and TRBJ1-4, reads KAGVTQTPRYLIKTRGQQVTLSCSPISGHRSVSWYQQTPGQGLQFLFEYFSETQRNKGNFPGRFSGRQFSNSRSEMNVSTLELGDSALYLCASSRGATGLEKLFFGSGTQLSVL.

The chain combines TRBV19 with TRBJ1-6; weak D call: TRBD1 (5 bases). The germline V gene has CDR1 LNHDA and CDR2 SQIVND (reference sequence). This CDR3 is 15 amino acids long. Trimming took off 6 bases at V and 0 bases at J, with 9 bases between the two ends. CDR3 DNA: TGTGCCAGTAGGAAGACAGTCTCCTATAATTCACCCCTCCACTTT. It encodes CASRKTVSYNSPLHF. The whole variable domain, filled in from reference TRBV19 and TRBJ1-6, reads DGGITQSPKYLFRKEGQNVTLSCEQNLNHDAMYWYRQDPGQGLRLIYYSQIVNDFQKGDIAEGYSVSREKKESFPLTVTSAQKNPTAFYLCASRKTVSYNSPLHFGNGTRLTVT.

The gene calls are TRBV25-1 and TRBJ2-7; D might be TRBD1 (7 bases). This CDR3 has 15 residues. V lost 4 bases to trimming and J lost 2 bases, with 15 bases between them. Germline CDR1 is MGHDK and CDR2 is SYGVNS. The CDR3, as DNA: TGTGCCAGCAGTGGGGCGGGACAGCTCACCTACGAGCAGTACTTC. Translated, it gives CASSGAGQLTYEQYF.

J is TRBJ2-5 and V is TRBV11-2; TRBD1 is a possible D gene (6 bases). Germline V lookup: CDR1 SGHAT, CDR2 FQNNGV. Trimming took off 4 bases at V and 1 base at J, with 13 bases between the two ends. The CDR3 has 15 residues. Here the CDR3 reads CASSSTGQRQETQYF. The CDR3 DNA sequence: TGTGCCAGCAGCTCAACCGGACAGCGCCAAGAGACCCAGTACTTC.

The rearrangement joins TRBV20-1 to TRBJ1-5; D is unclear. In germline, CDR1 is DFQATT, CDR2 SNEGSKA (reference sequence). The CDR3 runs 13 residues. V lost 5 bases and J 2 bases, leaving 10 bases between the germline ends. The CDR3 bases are TGCAGTGCTGGTGGGCAGGGCAATCAGCCCCAGCATTTT. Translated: CSAGGQGNQPQHF.

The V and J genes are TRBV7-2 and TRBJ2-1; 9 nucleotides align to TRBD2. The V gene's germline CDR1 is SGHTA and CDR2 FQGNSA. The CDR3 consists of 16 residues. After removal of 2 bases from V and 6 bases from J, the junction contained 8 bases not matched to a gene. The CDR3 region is CASSLTWRGGRNEQFF. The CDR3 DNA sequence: TGTGCCAGCAGCTTAACGTGGCGGGGGGGCCGCAATGAGCAGTTCTTC.

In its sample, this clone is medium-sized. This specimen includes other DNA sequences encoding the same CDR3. Here the CDR3 DNA reads TGTGCCAGCAGCTTGGGACAGGGGGAGGGTGGCTACACCTTC. Encoded protein: CASSLGQGEGGYTF. The chain joins TRBV7-9 to TRBJ1-2, with 11 bases lining up with TRBD1. J lost 7 bases, V lost 3 bases, and 4 bases had no gene match. This CDR3 is built from 14 residues. Per the germline V gene, CDR1 is SEHNR and CDR2 is FQNEAQ (reference sequence). The full variable domain, completed using reference TRBV7-9 and TRBJ1-2, is DTGVSQNPRHKITKRGQNVTFRCDPISEHNRLYWYRQTLGQGPEFLTYFQNEAQLEKSRLLSDRFSAERPKGSFSTLEIQRTEQGDSAMYLCASSLGQGEGGYTFGSGTRLTVV.

The CDR3 nucleotides are TGTGCCAGCAGCGCGGGACTAGCGGGGGGGCTCAGCACAGATACGCAGTATTTT. Translating gives CASSAGLAGGLSTDTQYF. This chain links TRBV9 with TRBJ2-3; 16 positions agree with TRBD2. The V and J ends lost 3 bases and 0 bases, in that order; junction bases with no gene match: 4. This CDR3 comprises 18 residues. CDR1 is SGDLS, CDR2 YYNGEE, per germline.

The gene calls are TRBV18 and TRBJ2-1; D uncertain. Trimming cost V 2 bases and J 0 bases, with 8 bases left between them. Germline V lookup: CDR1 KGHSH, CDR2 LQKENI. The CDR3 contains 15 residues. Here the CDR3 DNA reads TGTGCCAGCTCACCATTAACTACCTCCTACAATGAGCAGTTCTTC. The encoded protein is CASSPLTTSYNEQFF.